The 30 T cell receptor beta chains given below trace back to one sample, sequenced in a study of cytomegalovirus exposure and HLA in healthy donors. Use of 60 Vbeta and 13 Jbeta primers characterized the PCR. Sequencing was performed with immunoSEQ multiplex PCR; in TCRdb, only in-frame clones are kept and a portion is missing. The sample shows some 150,000 clones, 76% of them seen only once. The sequenced sample was PBMCs. All receptors come from a female donor in good health and CMV-seronegative.

This chain connects TRBV11-1 to TRBJ2-7, with D perhaps matching TRBD1 (6 bases). V dropped 4 bases and J dropped 2 bases, with 12 bases sitting between them. Per the germline V gene, CDR1 is SGHAT and CDR2 is FQDESV (reference sequence). The CDR3 extends over 14 amino acids. The CDR3 loop is CASSSWTAPYEQYF. DNA for the CDR3: TGTGCCAGCAGCTCCTGGACAGCCCCCTACGAGCAGTACTTC.

The chain is built from TRBV9 and TRBJ1-4, with 7 bases aligning to TRBD1. CDR3 length: 16 amino acids. The V gene end was trimmed by 4 bases and the J gene end by 2 bases; junction bases not matched to a gene: 8. Germline values: CDR1 SGDLS, CDR2 YYNGEE. Here the CDR3 reads CASSTIDRVTNEKLFF. CDR3 bases: TGTGCCAGCAGCACTATAGACAGGGTCACTAATGAAAAACTGTTTTTT.

The rearrangement links TRBV4-1 to TRBJ2-3; unclear D gene. CDR1 and CDR2 (germline): MGHRA, YSYEKL. CDR3 length equals 12 residues. V was cut by 1 base and J by 9 bases, with 8 bases left in between. The CDR3 coding sequence is TGCGCCAGCAGCCAAGTCCTGGAGACGCAGTATTTT. Protein product: CASSQVLETQYF.

The chain has TRBV30 and TRBJ1-1, with D perhaps matching TRBD1 (5 bases). The length of the CDR3 is 13 residues. Trimming took off 0 bases at V and 4 bases at J, with 9 bases between the two ends. Germline V lookup: CDR1 GTSNPN, CDR2 SVGIG (reference sequence). The CDR3 spells CAWSVGGGTEAFF. CDR3 bases: TGTGCCTGGAGTGTGGGGGGGGGCACTGAAGCTTTCTTT. Filled out from reference TRBV30 and TRBJ1-1, the complete variable domain reads SQTIHQWPATLVQPVGSPLSLECTVEGTSNPNLYWYRQAAGRGLQLLFYSVGIGQISSEVPQNLSASRPQDRQFILSSKKLLLSDSGFYLCAWSVGGGTEAFFGQGTRLTVV.

The rearrangement joins TRBV7-2 to TRBJ2-7, with D maybe TRBD1 (5 bases). Trimming took 5 bases from V and 0 from J, leaving 8 bases between them. Per germline, CDR1 SGHTA and CDR2 FQGNSA. There are 13 residues in the CDR3. CDR3 nucleotides: TGTGCCAGCAGCCCGGACATCTCCTACGAGCAGTACTTC. Its translation: CASSPDISYEQYF.

The sample holds one count of this clone. V is TRBV7-9 and J is TRBJ1-4, with 11 nucleotides matching TRBD1. V trimming: 5 bases; J trimming: 7 bases; junction bases outside the gene matches: 12. The CDR3 consists of 17 residues. CDR1 and CDR2 (germline): SEHNR, FQNEAQ (reference sequence). CDR3 amino acids: CASSTHGTGGQFEKLFF. As DNA, the CDR3 is TGTGCCAGCAGCACACACGGGACAGGGGGGCAGTTTGAAAAACTGTTTTTT.

This chain connects TRBV4-3 to TRBJ2-2, with D maybe TRBD1 (6 bases). Germline CDR1 is LGHNA and CDR2 is YSLEER. Trimming shortened V by 0 bases and J by 6 bases, and 11 bases separated the two germline ends. The CDR3 has 15 amino acids. CDR3 sequence: CASSQETGLSGELFF. CDR3 DNA: TGCGCCAGCAGCCAAGAAACAGGGTTGTCCGGGGAGCTGTTTTTT.

The chain carries TRBV19 and TRBJ2-5, with D possibly being TRBD1 (5 bases). The CDR3 has 15 residues. CDR1 is LNHDA and CDR2 is SQIVND in the germline V gene (reference sequence). The V end was cut by 10 bases, the J end by 1 base, with 19 bases between. The CDR3 reads CATIDRQSLQETQYF. CDR3 nucleotides: TGTGCCACCATAGACAGACAAAGCCTCCAAGAGACCCAGTACTTC.

V is TRBV7-2 and J is TRBJ2-7, with TRBD1 matching over 9 bases. This CDR3 has 14 amino acids. CDR1 is SGHTA and CDR2 is FQGNSA in the germline V gene. Germline trimming cut 3 bases from V and 7 bases from J; bases unmatched to any gene: 7. This CDR3 is CASSFTGGLGEQYF. DNA of the CDR3: TGTGCCAGCAGCTTTACAGGGGGCTTGGGGGAGCAGTACTTC.

The gene calls are TRBV5-4 and TRBJ2-7; TRBD1 is a possible D gene (8 bases). CDR1 and CDR2 (germline): SGHNT, YYREEE (reference sequence). V shed 0 bases and J shed 6 bases, with 16 bases lying between them. This CDR3 is 15 amino acids long. The CDR3 protein is CASSLGEGGTGEQYF. The DNA of the CDR3 is TGTGCCAGCAGCTTGGGAGAGGGGGGGACAGGCGAGCAGTACTTC. Variable domain in full (rest from reference TRBV5-4 and TRBJ2-7): ETGVTQSPTHLIKTRGQQVTLRCSSQSGHNTVSWYQQALGQGPQFIFQYYREEENGRGNFPPRFSGLQFPNYSSELNVNALELDDSALYLCASSLGEGGTGEQYFGPGTRLTVT.

V and J are TRBV4-3 and TRBJ1-4; D is possibly TRBD1 (6 bases). This CDR3 is built from 13 residues. Germline CDR1 and CDR2: LGHNA and YSLEER. Trimming took off 4 bases at V and 8 bases at J, with 11 bases between the two ends. The DNA for the CDR3 is TGCGCCAGCAGCCTCCAGGGGCGGGAAAAACTGTTTTTT. Protein product: CASSLQGREKLFF.

Comments on this clone: An end of the junction differs from the germline gene, which may be a read error. This chain joins TRBV5-4 and TRBJ2-1, with D possibly matching TRBD2 (6 bases). The CDR3 consists of 13 residues. Germline V gene lookup returns CDR1 SGHNT and CDR2 YYREEE (reference sequence). In DNA form, the CDR3 reads TGTGCCAGTCGACTAGGCTCCAACAATGAGCAGTTCTTC. It translates to CASRLGSNNEQFF.

The genes are TRBV6-5 and TRBJ2-3; D not resolved. The CDR3 totals 13 residues. Germline V gives CDR1 MNHEY, CDR2 SVGAGI. The V end was cut by 6 bases, the J end by 2 bases, with 9 bases between. The CDR3 DNA follows: TGTGCCAGCAGCCGAGATGTCACAGATACGCAGTATTTT. It encodes CASSRDVTDTQYF.

CDR3 in DNA: TGTGCCAGCAGCTCAATACTAGCGGGGGTCAGCACAGATACGCAGTATTTT. Translated: CASSSILAGVSTDTQYF. This rearrangement joins TRBV7-2 to TRBJ2-3; TRBD2 matches at 11 bases. V shed 4 bases, J shed 0 bases, and the junction held 6 bases outside the gene matches. CDR1 and CDR2 (germline): SGHTA, FQGNSA. CDR3 length: 17 residues.

This clone has only one observation. This chain joins TRBV2 and TRBJ1-4; 7 nucleotides match TRBD1. V was clipped by 3 bases and J by 8 bases; unmatched bases: 9. The V gene's germline CDR1 is SNHLY and CDR2 FYNNEI. This CDR3 is 15 amino acids long. The CDR3 nucleotides are TGTGCCAGCAGTGAGGGTTCAAGGGGGCACGAAAAACTGTTTTTT. It codes for CASSEGSRGHEKLFF.

The rearrangement uses TRBV19 and TRBJ1-3; TRBD1 might be the D (5 bases). V lost 11 bases and J lost 0, with 8 bases in between. Germline V gene data show CDR1 as LNHDA and CDR2 as SQIVND (reference sequence). This CDR3 is built from 12 residues. The CDR3 protein is CASGVSGNTIYF. CDR3 DNA: TGTGCCTCGGGGGTCTCTGGAAACACCATATATTTT.

The CDR3 region has the DNA TGTGCCAGCAGCTTAAACAGGTACAACAATGAGCAGTTCTTC. Translating gives CASSLNRYNNEQFF. J is TRBJ2-1 and V is TRBV9, with D perhaps matching TRBD1 (5 bases). The V end lost 4 bases, the J end lost 5 bases, and 13 bases lay between the germline ends. The germline CDR1 and CDR2 sequences are SGDLS and YYNGEE. This CDR3 spans 14 amino acids.

The rearrangement joins TRBV19 to TRBJ2-7, with 12 bases matching TRBD2. Trimming cost V 5 bases and J 0 bases; bases outside gene matches: 5. This CDR3 has 16 residues. Germline values: CDR1 LNHDA, CDR2 SQIVND (reference sequence). CDR3 loop: CASSPRLAGASYEQYF. In nucleotides, the CDR3 is TGTGCCAGTAGTCCCCGACTAGCGGGAGCCTCCTACGAGCAGTACTTC. Drawing the rest from reference TRBV19 and TRBJ2-7, the complete variable domain is DGGITQSPKYLFRKEGQNVTLSCEQNLNHDAMYWYRQDPGQGLRLIYYSQIVNDFQKGDIAEGYSVSREKKESFPLTVTSAQKNPTAFYLCASSPRLAGASYEQYFGPGTRLTVT.

CDR3 DNA: TGTGCCAGTATCATATCGAACAGGGGCTATGGCTACACCTTC. The encoded protein is CASIISNRGYGYTF. The rearrangement links TRBV19 to TRBJ1-2, with TRBD1 identical over 7 bases. The CDR3 has 14 amino acids. Germline loops: CDR1 LNHDA, CDR2 SQIVND (reference sequence). J was trimmed by 4 bases and V by 7 bases; bases with no gene match: 9.

J is TRBJ2-5 and V is TRBV7-2; tentatively, D is TRBD2 (6 bases). V was shortened by 7 bases and J by 4 bases, with 19 bases between the two germline ends. The CDR3 spans 15 residues. CDR1 is SGHTA, CDR2 FQGNSA, per germline. The CDR3 sequence is CASTLGRAGSETQYF. The CDR3 nucleotides are TGTGCCAGCACCTTGGGGCGGGCGGGGTCAGAGACCCAGTACTTC.

V usage is TRBV5-4 and J usage is TRBJ2-7; D might be TRBD2 (8 bases). This CDR3 is built from 16 residues. Germline V gene sequence: CDR1 SGHNT, CDR2 YYREEE (reference sequence). V was trimmed by 4 bases and J by 4 bases, leaving 21 bases between them. The CDR3 DNA reads as TGTGCCAGCAGCCCGGGGGGGACAGTTAAAATATACGAGCAGTACTTC. Translated, it gives CASSPGGTVKIYEQYF.

This clone was detected once. The rearrangement joins TRBV4-1 to TRBJ2-7; 7 bases align to TRBD1. V lost 4 bases to trimming and J lost 0 bases; unmatched junction nucleotides: 3. Germline CDR1 MGHRA, CDR2 YSYEKL. CDR3 length: 14 amino acids. The CDR3 bases are TGCGCCAGCAGCCCCGGGACAGACTCCTACGAGCAGTACTTC. It yields the protein CASSPGTDSYEQYF.

The chain uses TRBV7-2 and TRBJ2-7; TRBD1 agrees at 8 bases. The CDR3 loop spans 15 amino acids. The junction had 5 bases not matched to a gene; V was cut back by 2 bases and J by 2 bases. Per the germline V gene, CDR1 is SGHTA and CDR2 is FQGNSA. CDR3 in DNA: TGTGCCAGCAGCTTACCACAGGGGGTTACCTACGAGCAGTACTTC. Its protein is CASSLPQGVTYEQYF.

The CDR3 DNA reads TGTGCCAGCAGTCTAAGGGGCAGGGGAGTAACTAATGAAAAACTGTTTTTT. It yields the protein CASSLRGRGVTNEKLFF. The chain uses TRBV27 and TRBJ1-4, with a tentative D call TRBD1 (6 bases). The CDR3 contains 17 residues. V dropped 5 bases and J dropped 1 base, with 17 bases sitting between them. Germline CDR1 and CDR2: MNHEY and SMNVEV (reference sequence).

V usage is TRBV7-9 and J usage is TRBJ1-1; 7 positions match TRBD1. J was trimmed by 1 base and V by 5 bases; bases with no gene match: 4. In germline, CDR1 is SEHNR, CDR2 FQNEAQ (reference sequence). The CDR3 totals 14 residues. The CDR3 sequence: CASSDHRGNTEAFF. CDR3 sequence (DNA): TGTGCCAGCAGCGACCACAGGGGGAACACTGAAGCTTTCTTT.

This sequence joins TRBV9 and TRBJ2-2, with D possibly TRBD2 on 5 matching bases. Trimming cost V 0 bases and J 5 bases, with 11 bases left between them. Germline CDR1 reads SGDLS; CDR2 reads YYNGEE. CDR3 length: 15 residues. The CDR3 loop reads CASSVAGKKTGELFF. DNA of the CDR3: TGTGCCAGCAGCGTAGCGGGAAAAAAAACCGGGGAGCTGTTTTTT.

The CDR3 nucleotides read TGTGCCAGCAGCCTCCTAGGGGACAGGGGTAGAGAGACCCAGTACTTC. Its protein product is CASSLLGDRGRETQYF. This chain uses TRBV7-9 with TRBJ2-5; TRBD1 matches 10 bases. Germline trimming cut 5 bases from V and 4 bases from J; bases unmatched to any gene: 10. The length of the CDR3 is 16 residues. Germline loops: CDR1 SEHNR, CDR2 FQNEAQ (reference sequence).

This clone was observed a single time. The V and J genes are TRBV18 and TRBJ1-1, with TRBD1 matching 7 bases. Trimming removed 5 bases from V and 1 base from J; junction bases left unmatched: 10. The CDR3 totals 16 residues. CDR1 and CDR2 from the germline V gene are KGHSH and LQKENI. The CDR3: CASSDREASGNTEAFF. The DNA of the CDR3 is TGTGCCAGCTCAGACAGGGAGGCGTCGGGGAACACTGAAGCTTTCTTT.

The chain employs TRBV10-3 and TRBJ2-7; 11 bases match TRBD2. J gave up 3 bases and V 0 bases, and 10 bases lay outside the gene matches. Germline V gene lookup returns CDR1 ENHRY and CDR2 SYGVKD. This CDR3 contains 18 residues. Written as DNA, the CDR3 is TGTGCCATCAGTGAGTCGGGTTCCTCTAGCGGGAGGATCTACGAGCAGTACTTC. Translated, it gives CAISESGSSSGRIYEQYF.

This clone came up a few times. The chain uses TRBV19 and TRBJ2-2; a possible D gene is TRBD2 (7 bases). This CDR3 region has 12 residues. Germline V gene sequence: CDR1 LNHDA, CDR2 SQIVND (reference sequence). CDR3 sequence: CSSGGNGRRLFF. CDR3 in DNA: TGTTCGTCGGGGGGCAATGGGAGGAGGCTGTTTTTT.